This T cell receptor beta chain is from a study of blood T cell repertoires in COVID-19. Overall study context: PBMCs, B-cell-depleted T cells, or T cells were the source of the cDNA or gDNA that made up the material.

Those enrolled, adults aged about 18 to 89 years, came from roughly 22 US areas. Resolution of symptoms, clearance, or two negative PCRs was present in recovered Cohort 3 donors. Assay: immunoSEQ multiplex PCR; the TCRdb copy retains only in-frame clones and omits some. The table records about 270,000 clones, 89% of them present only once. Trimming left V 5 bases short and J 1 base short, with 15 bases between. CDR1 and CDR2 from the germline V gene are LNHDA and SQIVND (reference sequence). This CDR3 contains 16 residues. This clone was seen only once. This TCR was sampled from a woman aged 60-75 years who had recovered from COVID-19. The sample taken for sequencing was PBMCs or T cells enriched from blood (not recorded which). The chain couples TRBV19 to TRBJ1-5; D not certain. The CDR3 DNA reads TGTGCCAGTAGTGTGGCCCATCCAGGAAGCAATCAGCCCCAGCATTTT. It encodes CASSVAHPGSNQPQHF.